This T cell receptor beta chain emerged from a study of blood T cell repertoires in COVID-19. V was pared by 4 bases and J by 4 bases, with 12 bases between. CDR3 size: 14 residues. In germline, CDR1 is SGHRS, CDR2 YFSETQ. The data were produced by immunoSEQ multiplex PCR, yet TCRdb's version contains in-frame clones alone and is incomplete. The sample records approximately 240,000 clones, about 88% being singletons. The specimen was peripheral blood. The receptor's source is a woman aged 40-49 years who had recovered from COVID-19. The rearrangement links TRBV5-1 to TRBJ2-1; maybe TRBD2 (5 bases). The DNA of the CDR3 is TGCGCCAGCAGCGAAGGACTGGAATACAATGAGCAGTTCTTC. It is translated as CASSEGLEYNEQFF. The full variable domain, in which reference TRBV5-1 and TRBJ2-1 provide the parts outside the CDR3, is KAGVTQTPRYLIKTRGQQVTLSCSPISGHRSVSWYQQTPGQGLQFLFEYFSETQRNKGNFPGRFSGRQFSNSRSEMNVSTLELGDSALYLCASSEGLEYNEQFFGPGTRLTVL.